This T cell receptor (beta chain) emerged from a study of blood T cell repertoires in COVID-19. Whole-study context: In each case, the material was cDNA or gDNA derived from T cells, B-cell-depleted T cells, or PBMCs.

TCRdb keeps only in-frame clones here, not all; method: immunoSEQ multiplex PCR. Found here are a few hundred thousand clones, about nine tenths of them singletons; the top ten hold approximately 1.6%. CDR1 GTSNPN and CDR2 SVGIG come from the germline V gene (reference sequence). This CDR3 contains 13 residues. The V gene lost 2 bases and the J gene lost 2 bases, with 9 bases spanning the gap. Input material: PBMCs or T cells enriched from blood (not recorded which). This TCR derives from a man aged 35-49 years who had recovered from COVID-19. The chain joins TRBV30 to TRBJ2-5; D is undetermined. The CDR3 is CAWSNSLQETQYF. The CDR3 coding sequence is TGTGCCTGGAGTAACAGTTTGCAAGAGACCCAGTACTTC.